A selection of T cell receptor beta chains follows, all from one sample in a study of control samples from healthy donors and cancer patients. Using immunoSEQ multiplex PCR, the repertoire was profiled, and TCRdb retains in-frame clones only, with some absent. This table holds approximately 150,000 clones, 96% found once. Sequencing input: blood. The receptors were gathered from a young woman in good health. Both conserved end residues are trimmed from each CDR3. D genes are given only for firm matches.

TRBD1	TRBV19	ATREDRLITNSPLH
.	TRBV7-9	ASSPHPTTGADT
.	TRBV27	ASSLMGSPLH
.	TRBV30	AWSVRGGRSSNQPQH
TRBD1	TRBV30	AWGPTGGWTEAF
.	TRBV2	ASSEEPRGNSPLH
TRBD2	TRBV6-5	ATTTGGVLYIQY
TRBD1	TRBV5-4	ASTRTGLNTEAF
.	TRBV28	ASSLVGQWQPQH
TRBD1	TRBV12-3/TRBV12-4	ASSLGTGRAF
.	TRBV10-3	AISETGLGDEKLF
TRBD1	TRBV19	ASSIRGQGPYEQY
.	TRBV28	ASGYTDHRYEQY
.	TRBV2	ASRTRVLSEAF
.	TRBV3-1/TRBV3-2	ASSRKGGEETQY
.	TRBV13	ASSLRVVNTEAF
.	TRBV12-2	ATQRLVDYGYT
.	TRBV4-1	ASSQDDDEGHH
TRBD1	TRBV19	ASSMAQGISYEQY
.	TRBV5-1	ASSLSRTDTQY
TRBD1	TRBV28	ASSPSGQAEAF
TRBD1	TRBV6-1	ASSGSGQGAGGGELF
.	TRBV4-1	ASSQERAGFNEQF
.	TRBV6-4	ASRDTYNEQF
.	TRBV13	ASSLSTIGYEQY
.	TRBV6-5	ASSYSGYSGNTIY
.	TRBV5-6	ASSSRPMPRETQY
TRBD1	TRBV7-2	ASRPDRYNEQF
.	TRBV3-1/TRBV3-2	ASSPELRRTEAF
.	TRBV5-1	ASSFASPYEQY
.	TRBV12-5	ASATRGEAF
.	TRBV27	ASSYRVTGELF
TRBD2	TRBV28	ASSLHLVTSGGGANEQF
.	TRBV19	ASTQGHYGYT
.	TRBV25-1	ASRGTGRANQETQY
.	TRBV24-1	ATSDSKGNYEQY
TRBD2	TRBV6-5	ASSYSGSYEQY
TRBD1	TRBV29-1	SVATGGVYEQY
TRBD2	TRBV2	ASRVAGVYNEQF
.	TRBV11-2	ASSPLSVGTGELF
TRBD1	TRBV27	ASSWTGSGQPQH
TRBD2	TRBV28	ASSLTSGNEQF
.	TRBV28	ASRSTLNTEAF
TRBD1	TRBV7-8	ASTLPRDGTGGQYEQY
TRBD1	TRBV2	ASSPNRQGLNTEAF
.	TRBV3-1/TRBV3-2	ASSQGFGQYTEAF
TRBD2	TRBV7-9	ASSLFGTSGGTDTQY
.	TRBV28	ASSLFPVRSTDTQY
.	TRBV30	AWSVGTNSPLH
TRBD2	TRBV10-3	AIRAPGLAGRETQY
TRBD2	TRBV7-3	ASSEGASGDNEQF
.	TRBV4-1	ASSSPRTDTQY
TRBD2	TRBV12-3/TRBV12-4	ASNPGRLRELF
.	TRBV19	ASARGAEAF
TRBD1	TRBV7-6	ASSQNGQGIWGTIY
TRBD1	TRBV28	ASIAGTGADEQY
.	TRBV21-1	ASSKERGGNEQF
TRBD2	TRBV7-7	ASSALPGLAGEEQF